This TCR beta chain was profiled in a study of blood T cell repertoires in COVID-19. CDR3 size: 11 residues. The germline V gene has CDR1 MDHEN and CDR2 SYDVKM. Clones were sequenced by immunoSEQ multiplex PCR, and TCRdb holds only the in-frame ones, with some missing. The sample includes fewer than 300,000 clones, approximately 90% of them seen just once. This receptor was taken from a woman aged 25 to 39 with COVID-19, enrolled during active disease. Source material: peripheral blood. The chain combines TRBV28 with TRBJ2-7; perhaps TRBD1 as D (5 bases). CDR3 in amino acids: CGSEQDYEQYF. The CDR3 DNA sequence: TGTGGATCGGAACAGGACTACGAGCAGTACTTC.